This T cell receptor (beta chain) stems from a study of T cell repertoires in cytomegalovirus infection. Overall study: CMV infection together with matching HLA type was indicated by public TCR beta signatures. General study points: Cumulative frequency (of public TCR beta family members) identified carriers of CMV plus the relevant HLA. CMV-specific TCR beta clonotypes restricted by HLA-C were the ones dominating the ex vivo response.

This clonotype showed up just a few times. The antigen is not known. This CDR3 has 15 amino acids. Germline CDR1 and CDR2: MDHEN and SYDVKM. The V and J ends lost 3 bases and 0 bases respectively, with 11 bases between them. Each CDR3 protein is one row after TCRdb ran MiXCR on the reads. The sample holds about 180,000 distinct CDR3 sequences, roughly 14% seen once. The origin of this receptor is a human donor in good health (CMV status not recorded). Some clones in this sample may be carry-over from other donors' samples. The chain recombines TRBV28 with TRBJ1-1; unclear D gene. Sequenced input: PBMCs. CDR3 loop: CASSFYKTVNTEAFF. CDR3 sequence (DNA): TGTGCCAGCAGTTTTTACAAGACGGTGAACACTGAAGCTTTCTTT. The full variable domain, its missing parts supplied by reference TRBV28 and TRBJ1-1, is DVKVTQSSRYLVKRTGEKVFLECVQDMDHENMFWYRQDPGLGLRLIYFSYDVKMKEKGDIPEGYSVSREKKERFSLILESASTNQTSMYLCASSFYKTVNTEAFFGQGTRLTVV.